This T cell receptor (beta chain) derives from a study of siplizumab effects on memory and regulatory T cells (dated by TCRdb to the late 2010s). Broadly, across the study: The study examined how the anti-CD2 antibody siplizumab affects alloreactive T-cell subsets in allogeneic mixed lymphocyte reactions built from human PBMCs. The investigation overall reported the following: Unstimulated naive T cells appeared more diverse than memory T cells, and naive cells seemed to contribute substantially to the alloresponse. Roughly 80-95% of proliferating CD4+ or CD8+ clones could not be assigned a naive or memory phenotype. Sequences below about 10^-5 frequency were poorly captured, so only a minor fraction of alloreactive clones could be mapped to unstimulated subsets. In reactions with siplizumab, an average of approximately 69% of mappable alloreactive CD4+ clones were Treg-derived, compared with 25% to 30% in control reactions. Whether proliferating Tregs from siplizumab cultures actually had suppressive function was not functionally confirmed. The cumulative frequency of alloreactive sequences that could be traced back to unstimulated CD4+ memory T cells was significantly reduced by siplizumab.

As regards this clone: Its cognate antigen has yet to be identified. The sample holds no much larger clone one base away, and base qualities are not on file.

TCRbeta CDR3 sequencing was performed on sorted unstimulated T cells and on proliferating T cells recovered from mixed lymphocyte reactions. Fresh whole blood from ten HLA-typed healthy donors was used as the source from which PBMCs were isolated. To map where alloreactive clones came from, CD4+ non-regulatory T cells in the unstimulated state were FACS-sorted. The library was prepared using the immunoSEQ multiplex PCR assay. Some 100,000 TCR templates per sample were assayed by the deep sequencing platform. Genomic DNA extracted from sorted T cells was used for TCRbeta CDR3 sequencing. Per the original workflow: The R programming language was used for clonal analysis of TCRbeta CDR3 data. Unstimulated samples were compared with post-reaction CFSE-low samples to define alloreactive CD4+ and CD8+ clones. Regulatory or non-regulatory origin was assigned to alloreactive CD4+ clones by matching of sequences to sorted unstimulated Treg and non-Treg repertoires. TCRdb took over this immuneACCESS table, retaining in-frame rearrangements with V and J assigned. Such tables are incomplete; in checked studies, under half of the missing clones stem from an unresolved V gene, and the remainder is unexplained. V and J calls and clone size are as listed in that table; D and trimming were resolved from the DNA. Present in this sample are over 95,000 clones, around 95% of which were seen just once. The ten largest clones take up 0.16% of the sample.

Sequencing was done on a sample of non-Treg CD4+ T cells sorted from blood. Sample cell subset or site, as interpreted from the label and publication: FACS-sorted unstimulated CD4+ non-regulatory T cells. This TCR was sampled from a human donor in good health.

The CDR3 amino acid sequence is: CAIHQTGLNTEAFF. The DNA reads TGTGCCATCCACCAAACAGGGCTGAACACTGAAGCTTTCTTT. The chain links TRBV6-1 with TRBJ1-1; the D region possibly corresponds to TRBD1 (6 bases align). Trimming takes 10 bases from V and 0 bases from J, and the germline ends sit 15 bases apart. The CDR3 sequence holds 14 residues, the cysteine and phenylalanine included. Only the CDR3 region is kept as DNA, spanning 42 bases read in frame from base 1. CDR1 is given as MNHNS and CDR2 as SASEGT, both from the germline V gene.